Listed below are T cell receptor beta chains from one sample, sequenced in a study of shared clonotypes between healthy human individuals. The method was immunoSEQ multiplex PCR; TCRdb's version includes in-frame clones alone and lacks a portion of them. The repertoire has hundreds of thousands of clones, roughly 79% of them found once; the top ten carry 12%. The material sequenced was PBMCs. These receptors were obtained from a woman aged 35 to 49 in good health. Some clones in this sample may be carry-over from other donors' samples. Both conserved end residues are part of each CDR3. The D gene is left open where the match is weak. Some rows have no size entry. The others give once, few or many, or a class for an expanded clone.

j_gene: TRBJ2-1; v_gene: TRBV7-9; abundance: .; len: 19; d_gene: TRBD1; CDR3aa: CASSSPSIMGSSRGNEQFF; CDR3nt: TGTGCCAGCAGCTCGCCGTCCATTATGGGTTCAAGCAGGGGGAATGAGCAGTTCTTC
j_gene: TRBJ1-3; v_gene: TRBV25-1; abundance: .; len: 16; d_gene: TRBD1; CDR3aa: CASSEWDRPSGNTIYF; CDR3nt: TGTGCCAGCAGTGAATGGGACAGGCCCTCTGGAAACACCATATATTTT
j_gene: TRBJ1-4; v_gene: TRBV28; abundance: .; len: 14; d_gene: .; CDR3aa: CASSLPATNEKLFF; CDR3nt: TGTGCCAGCAGTTTACCGGCAACTAATGAAAAACTGTTTTTT
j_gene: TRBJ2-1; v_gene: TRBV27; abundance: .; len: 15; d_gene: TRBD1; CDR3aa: CASLTTGTGSYEQFF; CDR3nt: TGTGCCAGCCTCACTACCGGGACAGGGTCCTATGAGCAGTTCTTC
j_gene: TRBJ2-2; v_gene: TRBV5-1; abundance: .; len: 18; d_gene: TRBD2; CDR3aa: CASSLAAGLADNTGELFF; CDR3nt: TGCGCCAGCAGCTTGGCCGCGGGACTAGCGGATAACACCGGGGAGCTGTTTTTT
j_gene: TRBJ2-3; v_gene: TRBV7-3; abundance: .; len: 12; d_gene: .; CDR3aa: CASSSGRDTQYF; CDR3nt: TGTGCCAGCAGCAGCGGTCGCGATACGCAGTATTTT
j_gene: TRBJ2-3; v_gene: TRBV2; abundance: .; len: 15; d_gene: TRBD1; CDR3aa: CASSGDRASTDTQYF; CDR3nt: TGTGCCAGCAGTGGGGACAGGGCTAGTACAGATACGCAGTATTTT
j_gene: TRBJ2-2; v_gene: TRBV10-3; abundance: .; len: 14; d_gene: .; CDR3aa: CAISPGGDTGELFF; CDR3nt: TGTGCCATCAGCCCAGGGGGGGACACCGGGGAGCTGTTTTTT
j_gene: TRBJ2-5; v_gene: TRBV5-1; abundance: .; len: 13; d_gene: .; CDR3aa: CASSPDSRETQYF; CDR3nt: TGCGCCAGCAGCCCGGACAGCCGTGAGACCCAGTACTTC
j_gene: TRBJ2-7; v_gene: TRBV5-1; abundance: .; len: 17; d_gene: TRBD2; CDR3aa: CASSLAGGGSGKYEQYF; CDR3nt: TGCGCCAGCAGCTTGGCCGGAGGGGGTAGCGGGAAATACGAGCAGTACTTC
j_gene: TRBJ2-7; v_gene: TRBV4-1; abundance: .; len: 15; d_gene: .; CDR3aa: CASSRGWRDNDEQYF; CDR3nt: TGCGCCAGCAGCCGTGGGTGGCGGGATAACGACGAGCAGTACTTC
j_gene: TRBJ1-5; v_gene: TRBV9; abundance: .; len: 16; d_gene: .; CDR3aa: CASSVPPGDWDQPQHF; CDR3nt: TGTGCCAGCAGCGTCCCCCCAGGGGATTGGGATCAGCCCCAGCATTTT
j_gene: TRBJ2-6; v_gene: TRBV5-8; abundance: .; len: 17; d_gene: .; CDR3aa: CASSLVRVNPGANVLTF; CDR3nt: TGTGCCAGCAGCTTGGTCAGGGTTAATCCTGGGGCCAACGTCCTGACTTTC
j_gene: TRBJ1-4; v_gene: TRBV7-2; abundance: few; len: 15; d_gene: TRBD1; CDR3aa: CASSAVGGYNEKLFF; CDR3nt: TGTGCCAGCTCCGCGGTAGGGGGCTATAATGAAAAACTGTTTTTT
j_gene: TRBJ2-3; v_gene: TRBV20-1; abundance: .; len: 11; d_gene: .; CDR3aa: CSADLGGTQYF; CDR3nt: TGCAGTGCTGATCTAGGGGGGACGCAGTATTTT
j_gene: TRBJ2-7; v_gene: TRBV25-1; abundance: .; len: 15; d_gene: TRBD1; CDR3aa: CASSDRGTGGIEQYF; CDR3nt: TGTGCCAGCAGTGATCGCGGGACAGGGGGTATCGAGCAGTACTTC
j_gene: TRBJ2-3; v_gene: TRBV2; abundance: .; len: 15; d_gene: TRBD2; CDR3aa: CASRPGLAQTDTQYF; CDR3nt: TGTGCCAGCCGTCCGGGACTAGCTCAAACAGATACGCAGTATTTT
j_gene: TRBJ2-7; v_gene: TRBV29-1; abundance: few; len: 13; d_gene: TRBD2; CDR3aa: CSVWTSGRGEQYF; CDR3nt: TGCAGCGTATGGACTAGCGGGAGGGGCGAGCAGTACTTC
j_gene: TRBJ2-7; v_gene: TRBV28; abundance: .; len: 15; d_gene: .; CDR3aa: CASSSTGYTSYEQYF; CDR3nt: TGTGCCAGCAGTTCAACAGGGTATACCTCCTACGAGCAGTACTTC
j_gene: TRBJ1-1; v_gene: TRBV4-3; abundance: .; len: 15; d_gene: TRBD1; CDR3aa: CASSHRLDRDTEAFF; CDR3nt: TGCGCCAGCAGCCACCGACTCGACAGGGACACTGAAGCTTTCTTT
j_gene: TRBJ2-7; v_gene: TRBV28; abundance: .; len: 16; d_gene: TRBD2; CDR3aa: CASSLPGLAGANEQYF; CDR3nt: TGTGCCAGCAGTTTACCCGGACTAGCGGGAGCCAACGAGCAGTACTTC
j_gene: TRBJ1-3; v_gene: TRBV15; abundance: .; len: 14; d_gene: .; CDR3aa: CATSRDQAGNTIYF; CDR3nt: TGTGCCACCAGCAGAGATCAGGCGGGTAACACCATATATTTT
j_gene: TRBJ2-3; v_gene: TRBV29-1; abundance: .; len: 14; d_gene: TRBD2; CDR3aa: CSVESSGNADTQYF; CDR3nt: TGCAGCGTTGAATCTAGCGGGAATGCAGATACGCAGTATTTT
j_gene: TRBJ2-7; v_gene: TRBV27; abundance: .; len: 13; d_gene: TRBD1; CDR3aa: CASSSGQGYEQYF; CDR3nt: TGTGCCAGCAGTTCGGGACAGGGGTACGAGCAGTACTTC
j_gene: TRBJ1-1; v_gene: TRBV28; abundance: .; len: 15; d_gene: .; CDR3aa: CASSNGGHLNTEAFF; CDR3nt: TGTGCCAGCAGTAATGGTGGGCACCTGAACACTGAAGCTTTCTTT